This T cell receptor (beta chain) was sequenced for a study of blood T cell repertoires in COVID-19 (dated by TCRdb to about 2020). About the investigation overall: Collaborator samples came from the United States, Italy and Spain and covered acute and convalescent phases of COVID-19. The samples were drawn from two sources: the first 160 participants of the ongoing ImmuneRACE study, and 1,000 to 1,500 subjects contributed by 6 global collaborators. The dataset comprised deeply sampled blood TCRbeta repertoires from subjects exposed to, actively infected with, or recovered from COVID-19. Where HLA class I and class II types were available, the types were taken from metadata supplied by the sample provider, not from assay-based typing. The repertoires were released in a freely available public database intended as a resource for research on the immune response to SARS-CoV-2. The material from the prospective study consisted of cDNA or gDNA derived from T cells, B-cell-depleted T cells, or PBMCs. A de-identified subject ID, COVID-19 status, age in years and sex were almost always included in the sample metadata. The study at large found these results: Clinical and demographic metadata were provided uncurated, with the amount varying by source and participant.

TCRbeta CDR3 regions were amplified from genomic DNA by means of the immunoSEQ Assay, a bias-controlled multiplex PCR. The source study handled its data this way. Nucleated cell counts per sample were estimated from amplification of reference gene primers within the assay. To quantify the absolute abundance of each unique TCRbeta CDR3 rearrangement, sequence reads were collapsed and filtered. For each sample, productive Simpson clonality was calculated as the square root of Simpson's diversity index across productive rearrangements. Not all clones reach the TCRdb copy of this immuneACCESS table, which keeps in-frame sequences only. Checked studies attribute under half of the gap to unresolved V genes and leave the rest unexplained. The V and J calls and clone size were taken over from that table, and D and trimming were inferred from the DNA. Counted in this sample were almost 200,000 clones; approximately 80% of them appeared once. Approximately 0.9% of the sample is taken by the ten largest.

This clone appeared once. Which antigen it targets is not known. Base qualities are not provided; no much larger clone lies one nucleotide away. One collaborating source in Seattle enrolled patients while the patients were actively infected and followed the patients over time throughout the course of disease. Each collaborating institution followed its own protocols to collect whole blood in K2EDTA tubes. For TCRbeta analysis, collaborators shipped samples as frozen whole blood, isolated PBMCs, or DNA extracted from either of those sample types. This receptor was obtained from a man aged 60 to 75 with COVID-19, enrolled during active disease. The sample consisted of peripheral blood.

The CDR3 sequence is CASSQGQSYEQYF. In nucleotides, the sequence is TGTGCCAGCAGTCAGGGACAGTCCTACGAGCAGTACTTC. This receptor chain uses TRBV27 and TRBJ2-7; 7 bases in between match TRBD1. CDR1 and CDR2 are read off the germline V gene (reference sequence) as MNHEY and SMNVEV. V trim: 5 bases; J trim: 1 base; unmatched bases: 2. Including cysteine and phenylalanine, the CDR3 has 13 amino acids. Just the 39-base CDR3 DNA is kept, in frame starting at base 1.